This paragraph reports one TCR beta chain. Here immunoSEQ multiplex PCR was the method, and the copy in TCRdb shows in-frame clones only, minus some. Of roughly 50,000 clones in the sample, approximately 90% were seen once. The data were obtained in a study of blood T cell repertoires in COVID-19. Trimming removed 2 bases from V and 5 bases from J, with 21 bases in between. The CDR3 length is 17 residues. CDR1 and CDR2 (germline): LGHNA, YSLEER. The V call is TRBV4-3, the J call TRBJ1-2; D perhaps matches TRBD1 (6 bases). The sample taken for sequencing was peripheral blood. The TCR sequence derives from a man in his 70s with acute or convalescent COVID-19. The CDR3 is CASSQWGPTGTTYGYTF. The CDR3 bases are TGCGCCAGCAGCCAATGGGGCCCAACAGGGACTACTTATGGCTACACCTTC.